Shown below are 21 T cell receptor beta chains from a single sample sequenced in a study of cytomegalovirus exposure and HLA in healthy donors. PCR employed 60 Vbeta and 13 Jbeta primers. Generated by immunoSEQ multiplex PCR, the TCRdb table keeps only in-frame clones and is missing some. The sample lists under 130,000 clones; just under 75% were seen once. Input material: PBMCs. These receptors all stem from a man in his fifties or sixties in good health and CMV-seropositive.

This sequence joins TRBV6-1 and TRBJ1-6; a weak D match, TRBD1 (5 bases). The CDR3 is 15 amino acids. The V and J ends lost 8 bases and 1 base respectively, with 12 bases between them. Germline CDR1 MNHNS, CDR2 SASEGT. CDR3 in amino acids: CASLRRGSYNSPLHF. The CDR3 DNA follows: TGTGCCAGCCTCAGGAGGGGTTCCTATAATTCACCCCTCCACTTT.

J is TRBJ1-1 and V is TRBV10-3, with 7 bases matching TRBD1. The V gene's germline CDR1 is ENHRY and CDR2 SYGVKD. The CDR3 runs 11 residues. V was pared by 10 bases and J by 4 bases, with 3 bases of the junction left unmatched. CDR3 sequence: CAKTGSTEAFF. DNA for the CDR3: TGTGCCAAGACAGGGAGCACTGAAGCTTTCTTT.

The chain couples TRBV6-1 to TRBJ1-2; 9 nucleotides line up with TRBD1. V shed 6 bases and J 4 bases; nucleotides not matched to a gene: 9. There are 15 residues in the CDR3. The germline V gene encodes CDR1 MNHNS and CDR2 SASEGT. The DNA for the CDR3 is TGTGCCAGCAGGCCACAGGGGGCACACCTCTATGGCTACACCTTC. It codes for CASRPQGAHLYGYTF.

The V gene is TRBV5-1, the J gene TRBJ1-3; 7 nucleotides agree with TRBD1. J gave up 0 bases and V 0 bases, and 3 bases lay outside the gene matches. CDR3 length: 16 amino acids. CDR1 and CDR2 from the germline V gene are SGHRS and YFSETQ. The CDR3 coding sequence is TGCGCCAGCAGCTTGGAGGGGGCTTACTCTGGAAACACCATATATTTT. This gives the protein CASSLEGAYSGNTIYF.

The gene calls are TRBV28 and TRBJ1-1; TRBD1 is a possible D gene (5 bases). Germline-derived CDR1 and CDR2 are MDHEN and SYDVKM. The length of the CDR3 is 13 residues. V was cut by 6 bases and J by 7 bases, with 15 bases left in between. The DNA of the CDR3 is TGTGCCAGCAGCGTCGGGGGTGAAGGTGAAGCTTTCTTT. As protein: CASSVGGEGEAFF.

The chain carries TRBV5-1 and TRBJ2-3; TRBD2 agrees at 10 bases. V gave up 2 bases and J gave up 6 bases; unmatched junction bases: 6. This CDR3 region has 15 residues. Germline V gene lookup returns CDR1 SGHRS and CDR2 YFSETQ. The CDR3 nucleotides are TGCGCCAGCAGCTTAGGACTAGCGGTAGGGGATACGCAGTATTTT. Amino acids: CASSLGLAVGDTQYF.

This clone appeared a single time. The chain carries TRBV30 and TRBJ1-5, with 9 bases aligning to TRBD1. There are 13 residues in the CDR3. Germline values: CDR1 GTSNPN, CDR2 SVGIG (reference sequence). The trim removed 1 base at V and 9 bases at J, leaving 4 bases unmatched. In nucleotides, the CDR3 is TGTGCCTGGAGTGGGACAGGGGATACGCCCCAGCATTTT. Its translation is CAWSGTGDTPQHF.

This clone was observed a few times. The genes are TRBV7-2 and TRBJ1-2; 7 bases map to TRBD1. CDR3 length: 14 amino acids. The V gene's germline CDR1 is SGHTA and CDR2 FQGNSA. Trimming at V came to 4 bases and at J to 7 bases, leaving 9 bases not matched to a gene. For the CDR3, the DNA is TGTGCCAGCAGCTCCGGGACAGCCCTTTTTGGCTACACCTTC. It specifies CASSSGTALFGYTF.

In this sample, this clone turned up once. The chain carries TRBV7-9 and TRBJ2-7, with D possibly TRBD2 on 7 matching bases. The CDR3 spans 17 residues. CDR1 SEHNR and CDR2 FQNEAQ come from the germline V gene (reference sequence). V lost 3 bases, J lost 8 bases, and 26 bases lay in between. This chain's CDR3 is CASSFLGGGARFPKQYF. The CDR3, as DNA: TGTGCCAGCAGCTTTCTAGGGGGAGGGGCACGTTTTCCGAAGCAGTACTTC.

This clone showed up just a few times. DNA of the CDR3: TGCGCCAGCAGCCTGAGTTCGGACAGGGGGCTATACGAGCAGTACTTC. It yields the protein CASSLSSDRGLYEQYF. The chain joins TRBV4-1 to TRBJ2-7; 11 bases line up with TRBD1. Germline V gives CDR1 MGHRA, CDR2 YSYEKL. V trimming: 4 bases; J trimming: 4 bases; junction bases outside the gene matches: 9. The CDR3 covers 16 residues.

CDR3 in amino acids: CASSEEKGANEKLFF. The CDR3 DNA reads as TGTGCCAGCAGTGAAGAAAAGGGGGCGAATGAAAAACTGTTTTTT. The chain couples TRBV2 to TRBJ1-4; 7 bases map to TRBD1. Germline assignment: CDR1 SNHLY and CDR2 FYNNEI. This CDR3 spans 15 amino acids. J gave up 5 bases and V 1 base, and 4 bases lay outside the gene matches.

The chain carries TRBV6-1 and TRBJ1-2; D not resolved. The CDR3 is 13 residues long. CDR1 is MNHNS, CDR2 SASEGT, per germline. Trimming removed 6 bases from V and 2 bases from J, with 10 bases in between. CDR3 nucleotides: TGTGCCAGCAGGGGAGCGGCCAACTATGGCTACACCTTC. This translates into CASRGAANYGYTF.

This clone was counted once. The chain has TRBV28 and TRBJ1-1; TRBD1 matches at 9 bases. There are 17 residues in the CDR3. Germline V gives CDR1 MDHEN, CDR2 SYDVKM. V shed 3 bases and J 2 bases; nucleotides not matched to a gene: 10. The CDR3 nucleotides read TGTGCCAGCAGTTTCACGACAGGGGGGGGCTTTAACACTGAAGCTTTCTTT. Protein: CASSFTTGGGFNTEAFF. Full variable domain (remainder filled in from reference TRBV28 and TRBJ1-1): DVKVTQSSRYLVKRTGEKVFLECVQDMDHENMFWYRQDPGLGLRLIYFSYDVKMKEKGDIPEGYSVSREKKERFSLILESASTNQTSMYLCASSFTTGGGFNTEAFFGQGTRLTVV.

This sequence joins TRBV19 and TRBJ1-1; D gene unclear. Trimming stripped 5 bases from V and 0 bases from J, with 7 bases between. In germline, CDR1 is LNHDA, CDR2 SQIVND (reference sequence). The CDR3 covers 13 residues. The chain's CDR3 is CASSQQMNTEAFF. The CDR3 DNA is TGTGCCAGTAGTCAACAAATGAACACTGAAGCTTTCTTT.

The chain combines TRBV5-5 with TRBJ2-1; D possibly corresponds to TRBD2 (6 bases). The germline V gene encodes CDR1 SGHKS and CDR2 YYEKEE (reference sequence). The CDR3 is 15 amino acids. Trimming took 3 bases from V and 9 from J, leaving 19 bases between them. CDR3 sequence reads: CASSWSRDFFGEQFF. The CDR3 region has the DNA TGTGCCAGCAGCTGGAGCCGGGACTTCTTTGGTGAGCAGTTCTTC.

This chain uses TRBV6-1 with TRBJ2-7; 9 nucleotides align to TRBD1. CDR1 is MNHNS, CDR2 SASEGT, per germline. The CDR3 totals 13 residues. The ends lost 7 bases at V and 5 bases at J; junction bases unmatched: 6. CDR3 bases: TGTGCCAGCATTCCGACAGGGGGAGACGAGCAGTACTTC. Its translation: CASIPTGGDEQYF.

The chain combines TRBV6-5 with TRBJ2-5; D uncertain. V lost 2 bases and J lost 6, with 4 bases in between. The length of the CDR3 is 11 residues. Germline V gene sequence: CDR1 MNHEY, CDR2 SVGAGI. Here the CDR3 reads CASSYGQTQYF. The CDR3 DNA reads TGTGCCAGCAGTTACGGGCAGACCCAGTACTTC.

The gene calls are TRBV2 and TRBJ2-7; 8 nucleotides match TRBD1. With 6 bases clipped from V and 2 bases from J, the junction kept 6 bases outside the gene matches. The CDR3 has 14 residues. Germline CDR1 is SNHLY and CDR2 is FYNNEI. The CDR3 protein is CASRTTGATYEQYF. The DNA for the CDR3 is TGTGCCAGCAGGACGACAGGGGCAACCTACGAGCAGTACTTC.

This clone was counted between two and nine times. The V gene is TRBV11-2, the J gene TRBJ2-7, with D hard to call. Per the germline V gene, CDR1 is SGHAT and CDR2 is FQNNGV. CDR3 length equals 11 residues. The germline V and J ends were trimmed by 1 base and 8 bases, with 6 bases remaining between them. CDR3 sequence: CASSLVQKQYF. CDR3 DNA sequence: TGTGCCAGCAGCTTAGTACAGAAGCAGTACTTC.

This clone is a singleton in its sample. V is TRBV6-5 and J is TRBJ1-3; no reliable D call. V lost 6 bases and J 2 bases, leaving 8 bases between the germline ends. The CDR3 spans 13 residues. CDR1 is MNHEY, CDR2 SVGAGI, per germline. The CDR3 sequence: CASRPRAGNTIYF. The CDR3 nucleotides read TGTGCCAGCAGGCCGCGAGCTGGAAACACCATATATTTT.

The rearrangement joins TRBV6-6 to TRBJ2-1; 8 bases align to TRBD2. Trimming cost V 2 bases and J 5 bases; bases outside gene matches: 5. Germline CDR1 and CDR2: MNHNY and SVGAGI (reference sequence). The CDR3 spans 15 residues. CDR3 protein: CASSYLSGGDNEQFF. CDR3 in DNA: TGTGCCAGCAGTTACCTTTCCGGGGGGGACAATGAGCAGTTCTTC.